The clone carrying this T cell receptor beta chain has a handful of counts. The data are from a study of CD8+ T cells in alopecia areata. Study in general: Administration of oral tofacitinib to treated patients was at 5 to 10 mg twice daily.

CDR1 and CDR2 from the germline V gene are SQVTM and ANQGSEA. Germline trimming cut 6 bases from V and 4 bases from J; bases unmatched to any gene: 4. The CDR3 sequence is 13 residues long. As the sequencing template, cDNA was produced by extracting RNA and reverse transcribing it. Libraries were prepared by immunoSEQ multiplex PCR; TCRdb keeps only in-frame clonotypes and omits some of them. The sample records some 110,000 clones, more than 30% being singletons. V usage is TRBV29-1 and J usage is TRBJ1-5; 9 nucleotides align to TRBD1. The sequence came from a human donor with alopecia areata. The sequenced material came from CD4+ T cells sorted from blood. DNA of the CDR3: TGCAGCGTCGGACAGGGGAAGAATCAGCCCCAGCATTTT. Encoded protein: CSVGQGKNQPQHF.